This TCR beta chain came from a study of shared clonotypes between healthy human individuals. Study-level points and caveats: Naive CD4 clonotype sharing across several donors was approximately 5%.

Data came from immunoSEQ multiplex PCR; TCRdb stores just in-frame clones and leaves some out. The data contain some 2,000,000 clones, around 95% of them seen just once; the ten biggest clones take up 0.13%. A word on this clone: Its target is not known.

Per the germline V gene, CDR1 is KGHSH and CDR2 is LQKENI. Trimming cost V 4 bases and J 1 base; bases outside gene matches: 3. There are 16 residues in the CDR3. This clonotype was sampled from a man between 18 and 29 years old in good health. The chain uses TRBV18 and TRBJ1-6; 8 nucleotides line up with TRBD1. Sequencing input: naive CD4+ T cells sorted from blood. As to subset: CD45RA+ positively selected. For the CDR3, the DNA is TGTGCCAGCTCACTGGACAGGGCGTCCTATAATTCACCCCTCCACTTT. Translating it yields CASSLDRASYNSPLHF.